This section outlines one T cell receptor beta chain sequence together with its context. Its cognate antigen is unknown. CDR1 and CDR2 from the germline V gene are MGHRA and YSYEKL. Trimming cost V 4 bases and J 6 bases, with 12 bases left between them. This CDR3 contains 14 residues. Profiling relied on immunoSEQ multiplex PCR, and the TCRdb table lists in-frame clones only, not all of them. This sample has 130,000 or so clones; roughly 90% occur once, and the top ten carry around 1.8%. This record belongs to a study of T cells in localized non-small cell lung cancer. Study-level points and caveats: Investigators sequenced only a single tumor region, leaving heterogeneity possible. Longer survival (overall) was linked to higher T cell density in blood. Uninvolved adjacent lung had the highest recorded T cell clonality, with tumor below it.

This chain joins TRBV4-1 and TRBJ2-2, with D possibly being TRBD1 or TRBD2 (6 bases each). This clonotype was obtained from a female donor of 60 years or more with stage I lung adenocarcinoma. This specimen consisted of peripheral blood, obtained before any cancer treatment. CDR3 in DNA: TGCGCCAGCAGCCCCATAGGGGGGCCCGGGGAGCTGTTTTTT. Translating gives CASSPIGGPGELFF.